One T cell receptor (beta chain) is described in this entry. Its matching antigen is unknown. This sample stems from a study of neoadjuvant anti-PD-1 for oral cavity cancer. Study-level results: Only a few patients per response group were TCR-analyzed; validation needed.

The data were produced by immunoSEQ multiplex PCR, yet TCRdb's version contains in-frame clones alone and is incomplete. The sample has about 14,000 clones; 66% are singletons. Sequencing used PBMCs, obtained before nivolumab (anti-PD-1) treatment. This clonotype originated in a person aged 40 to 85 with oral cavity squamous cell carcinoma.

CDR3 nucleotide sequence: TGTGCCAGCAGTGTTGGAACAGGGGGTCATCAGCCCCAGCATTTT. Residues: CASSVGTGGHQPQHF. The genes are TRBV2 and TRBJ1-5; the match to TRBD1 covers 8 bases. The CDR3 extends over 15 amino acids. Germline-derived CDR1 and CDR2 are SNHLY and FYNNEI. With 4 bases clipped from V and 5 bases from J, the junction kept 7 bases outside the gene matches.